Sequencing of this TCR beta chain was carried out in a study of cytomegalovirus exposure and HLA in healthy donors (dated by TCRdb to 2017 to 2019). General notes on the study: According to an earlier analysis of 587 of the donors, some 180 million T cells yielded 90 million to 140 million unique TCR beta sequences and more than 250 Gb of sequence data. About 280 gigabases of sequencing data and 70 million to 100 million unique TCR sequences made up an early release that covered about 640 HLA-typed donors. The genetic ancestry cluster associated with self-reported Caucasian donors included 81% of the 398 genotyped donors. The study was designed to test whether signatures of past pathogen exposure could be identified by cataloging public T cell receptors. The T cell repertoires of some 700 subjects were profiled by immunosequencing and related to cytomegalovirus serostatus. Besides the first cohort of some 670 subjects, a separate validation cohort made up of 120 different subjects was used. The study combined high-throughput TCR immunosequencing, statistical association of individual TCRs with disease status, and machine learning to predict cytomegalovirus infection status. A later analysis re-analyzed previously published TCR beta repertoires from roughly 690 donors and added high-resolution HLA genotyping to study TCR occurrence patterns. In the later analysis, no new phenotypic data were used to find candidate immune exposures; instead, reliance was placed on TCR beta sequences and their occurrence across donors. In an earlier analysis of 587 of the donors, high-throughput TCR beta sequencing was used to judge whether each TCR beta V gene segment behaved as functional or pseudogenic. Donor age, sex, ethnicity and CMV serostatus were collected together with the repertoire data. In a later genetic analysis, genome-wide SNP genotypes for 398 of the 666 donors were used, and that subset was treated as a discovery cohort. All discovery cohort repertoires had been generated on a single sequencing platform. HLA typing included class I and class II loci at four-digit resolution. Typing coverage varied by locus: about 629-630 donors for A, B, C, DRB1 and DQB1; about 520 for DQA1; about 590 for DPA1; approximately 470 for DPB1. Roughly 5 DR-DQ haplotypes were treated as single units for association and clustering because of strong linkage in the cohort. Among a few hundred genotyped donors of the cohort, an average of roughly 240,000 unique TCR beta nucleotide sequences were sequenced per donor, roughly 20% of them non-productive.

Summary of the overall study and its limitations: Linkage disequilibrium might explain the correlated functional status among segregating V segments, but an unknown experimental factor could not be ruled out. Immune exposure information for the cohort was limited to CMV serostatus. An association between a missense DCLRE1C variant and V-gene and J-gene trimming of TCR beta chains was found in a later genetic analysis and replicated in an independent cohort. Most TCR sequences were observed very rarely across donors, whereas some public TCRs were present in many individuals. Assigning TCR associations to individual alleles was difficult when HLA alleles, especially DR and DQ, strongly co-occurred. In a later analysis, more than 15,000 TCR beta sequences were associated with specific HLA alleles at a false discovery rate of 0.05. Roughly uniform sequencing depth across donors was assumed in presence/absence analyses, although this assumption may not hold. In a later analysis, most CMV-associated TCR beta chains were found to appear HLA-restricted, with HLA associations seemingly driven largely by CMV exposure. HLA typing was unavailable for some donors at each locus, so association tests used only the typed subset. Some IMGT-functional V segments, including TRBV6-2 and TRBV6-3, could not be told apart with the 87-base-pair reads, so those segments were excluded. The classifier was reported to diagnose cytomegalovirus status with high specificity and sensitivity in both the original and validation cohorts. A further reported finding was that TCR beta sequences accurately predicted the HLA-A and HLA-B alleles for most subjects in the first cohort. A later analysis reported that several top co-occurrence clusters appeared linked to parvovirus B19, influenza, CMV and Epstein-Barr virus. It was suggested by the authors that the approach could potentially be generalized to other disease states and immunological phenotypes. In an earlier analysis of some 540 of the donors, most TCR beta V segments appeared in productive rearrangements about 87% or about 30% of the time, broadly matching IMGT annotations. A total of about 150 TCR beta chains were listed by the study as associated with cytomegalovirus. In a later analysis, HLA-associated TCR beta chains were found to be more clonally expanded and to have lower generation probabilities than equally common non-associated chains. This cohort had only TCR beta chains sequenced, and the lack of alpha or paired-chain data limited which features could be detected. Fewer than 20 rarely observed V segments, including chromosome 9 orphons, were excluded from the earlier analysis of several hundred of the donors because counts were too low. According to a later analysis, TCR association rates differed among HLA loci, with DRB1 alleles showing the most associated TCRs and HLA-C alleles showing the fewest. In vitro tests confirmed that a few of the cytomegalovirus-associated TCR beta chains recognize cytomegalovirus antigens. The sequencing pipeline was judged likely to have produced a cluster of highly shared sequence variants as a technical artifact. According to a later genetic analysis, donors in an Asian-associated ancestry cluster had fewer N-insertions in productive TCRs than the approximately 610-donor mean.

In total, around 600 healthy bone marrow donors made up the cohort. At the time of sampling, all cohort members were nominally healthy, though unrecorded immune exposures were likely present. CMV serostatus was recorded as positive for about 300 and negative for about 50% of the roughly 670 cohort members, whereas no CMV serostatus was recorded for the donor in question. A peripheral blood sample was collected from each donor, and TCR beta sequencing was performed on peripheral blood mononuclear cells. The Qiagen DNeasy Blood Extraction Kit was used to extract genomic DNA from the blood cell samples. The CDR1 and CDR2 encoded by the germline V gene are ENHRY and SYGVKD. V is pared back by 7 bases and J by 2 bases, with 11 bases lying between the germline termini. Including cysteine and phenylalanine, the CDR3 has 13 amino acids. The DNA shown is the 39-base CDR3, in frame from base 1. This clone appeared a few times. This clone's antigen is unknown. Per-base qualities were not stored, and no clone one base away is much larger.

Library preparation was by the immunoSEQ multiplex PCR assay. For the multiplex PCR, a mixture combining 60 forward primers for TCR Vbeta segments and 13 reverse primers for TCR Jbeta segments was used. Amplification of the CDR3 region of rearranged TCR beta genes was performed with a multiplex PCR assay on genomic DNA. Amplified TCR beta libraries were sequenced as 87-base-pair reads on the Illumina HiSeq System. Per the authors' processing: Across the 600 to 700 repertoires, a later analysis counted approximately 83 million unique TCR beta chains, roughly 11 million of which were shared by at least two donors. Raw reads were error-corrected and collapsed into unique sequences by a nearest-neighbor algorithm in which closely related sequences were merged to remove PCR and sequencing errors. To assign V, D and J gene segments, CDR3 sequences were aligned to IMGT reference sequences. For a sequence to be retained, a match of at least six nucleotides was required to both a V gene segment and a J gene segment. A rearrangement was called productive if the CDR3 had no stop codons and remained in frame with V and J, and every other rearrangement was called non-productive. Following IMGT convention, CDR3 was defined as the stretch from the second conserved V-encoded cysteine up to the conserved J-encoded phenylalanine. The earlier analysis of about 530 of the donors excluded any sequence lacking an unambiguous match to a single V gene segment. An earlier analysis of just under 600 of the donors called V segments functional above 56.7% productive rearrangements and segregating when the between-donor standard deviation exceeded 5%. A statistical classification framework was developed to diagnose cytomegalovirus status using the catalog of TCR beta chain sequences. A later analysis assigned V and J genes by comparing TCR nucleotide sequences with IMGT/GENE-DB human TR gene sequences. A later analysis assigned CDR3 sequences and most-parsimonious VDJ recombination scenarios with the TCRdist pipeline. In a later analysis, each TCR beta chain was defined by its CDR3 amino acid sequence together with its V-gene family, and reads lacking a unique V-gene family were excluded. As a way to deal with suspected cross-contamination and a sequencing artifact, a later analysis dropped nearly 600 nucleotide sequences that were highly shared and had low generation probability. For each public chain, a later analysis derived a clonal expansion index from normalized ranks of inferred template counts within each repertoire. A later analysis computed generation probabilities with a VDJ recombination model fitted to out-of-frame rearrangements, and checked the results against IGoR. In a later analysis, hypergeometric tests were used to score TCR-TCR, TCR-HLA and TCR-CMV co-occurrence, with a repertoire-size bias correction applied to TCR pairs. False discovery rates were estimated in a later analysis by permuting HLA or CMV assignments 20 times. In a later analysis, co-occurring TCRs were grouped using DBSCAN, with TCRdist sequence similarity added in when clustering inside HLA-allele-positive subsets. For co-occurrence clustering, repertoires with fewer than 30,000 or more than 120,000 public chains were excluded, along with roughly 5 repertoires with anomalous nucleotide sharing. TCRdb provides this immuneACCESS table in a form limited to in-frame rearrangements. Some clones are lacking; in checked studies, under half of them reflect an unresolved V gene, and why the rest are absent is not known. V and J calls plus clone size are reproduced from that table; the DNA served to infer D and trimming. The sample contains 42,000 or so clones, 40% to 60% of them found a single time. Together, the top ten hold 12% of the sample.

The sequence was collected from a human donor in good health. The V and J genes are TRBV10-3 and TRBJ1-2; the D gene is unclear. Material: PBMCs. DNA sequence: TGTGCCATCACGCCCGAGAAAAACTATGGCTACACCTTC. This gives the protein CAITPEKNYGYTF.